This T cell receptor (beta chain) was found in a study of T-cell reconstitution after alpha-beta-depleted transplantation in children listed by TCRdb under 2016. Context from the whole study: T-cell immune reconstitution after TCRalphabeta/CD19-depleted allogeneic hematopoietic cell transplantation in children was quantitatively tracked in the study by means of TCR repertoire profiling.

The library was built by means of PCR. The instrument given in TCRdb is Illumina HiSeq 2500. TCR library preparation used molecular barcoding, with unique molecular identifiers applied to normalize quantification of the TCRbeta repertoire. TCRdb trimmed the raw reads at Q25, called clones with MiXCR and kept productive beta chains. Rows with one shared CDR3 protein collapse into an entry with the most common genes and DNA. This sample has roughly 590,000 distinct CDR3 sequences in its table, and 16% of those were observed once. The top ten constitute over 0.95% of the sample. The CDR3 goes from the cysteine to the phenylalanine over 17 residues. Only CDR3 DNA is held: 51 bases, read in frame from base 1. Trimming takes 4 bases off V and 2 bases off J; junction bases not matched to a gene: 6. Sequences SGHTA (CDR1) and FQGNSA (CDR2) are obtained from the germline V gene. The table lists this clonotype with a few counts. The antigen it binds to is not known. No much larger clone exists at a distance of one base, and base qualities are not known.

The TCR originated in a human donor who donated a stem cell graft to a child with acute myeloid leukemia. Recombination connected TRBV7-2 to TRBJ2-1, with 12 junctional bases fitting TRBD2. Sequencing used PBMCs from the stem cell graft donor, obtained from the stem cell graft. The encoded CDR3 is CASSWRLAGATYNEQFF. The DNA sequence is given as TGTGCCAGCAGCTGGCGACTAGCGGGGGCTACCTACAATGAGCAGTTCTTC.